These 27 T cell receptor beta chains share one sample of origin, sequenced in a study of blood T cell repertoires in COVID-19. Using immunoSEQ multiplex PCR, the repertoire was profiled, and TCRdb retains in-frame clones only, with some absent. This table holds around 330,000 clones, around nine tenths found once. Sequences were obtained from peripheral blood. Receptors were obtained from a woman aged 45-65 years with active or convalescent COVID-19.

The V and J genes are TRBV5-1 and TRBJ2-1, with 13 bases matching TRBD2. Germline-derived CDR1 and CDR2 are SGHRS and YFSETQ. CDR3 length equals 17 residues. Trimming took 5 bases from V and 5 from J; bases not matched to a gene: 10. CDR3 in DNA: TGCGCCAGCAGACAAACGACTAGCGGGGGGTTTAACAATGAGCAGTTCTTC. It yields the protein CASRQTTSGGFNNEQFF.

This chain joins TRBV20-1 and TRBJ2-5, with D unclear. Germline loops: CDR1 DFQATT, CDR2 SNEGSKA (reference sequence). Trimming shortened V by 2 bases and J by 4 bases, and 5 bases separated the two germline ends. This CDR3 has 11 residues. CDR3 loop: CSARPGETQYF. CDR3 DNA: TGCAGTGCTAGACCAGGAGAGACCCAGTACTTC.

This chain joins TRBV5-1 and TRBJ2-5; the D is unclear. V lost 3 bases, J lost 2 bases, and 17 bases lay in between. CDR1 SGHRS and CDR2 YFSETQ come from the germline V gene. The CDR3 consists of 16 residues. CDR3 residues: CASSSNPTTEQETQYF. The CDR3 DNA reads TGCGCCAGCAGCTCCAATCCTACGACTGAACAAGAGACCCAGTACTTC.

The rearrangement uses TRBV6-5 and TRBJ2-1, with D perhaps matching TRBD1 (5 bases). The CDR3 sequence is 15 residues long. In germline, CDR1 is MNHEY, CDR2 SVGAGI. The V and J ends lost 6 bases and 4 bases respectively, with 16 bases between them. CDR3 loop: CASRIGQGKYNEQFF. CDR3 nucleotides: TGTGCCAGCAGGATCGGACAAGGGAAGTACAATGAGCAGTTCTTC.

On this clone: The junction differs from germline at one of its ends, possibly a read error. V and J are TRBV25-1 and TRBJ2-7; TRBD2 matches 10 bases. Germline V CDR1 and CDR2: MGHDK, SYGVNS. This CDR3 is 16 amino acids long. The CDR3 here is CASSEGANHLAGVVFF. The CDR3 nucleotides are TGTGCCAGCAGTGAGGGTGCCAACCACCTAGCGGGAGTTGTCTTCTTC.

The V gene is TRBV7-2, the J gene TRBJ1-2; D is perhaps TRBD1 (6 bases). This CDR3 is built from 14 residues. In germline, CDR1 is SGHTA, CDR2 FQGNSA. V shed 1 base and J shed 2 bases, with 8 bases lying between them. The CDR3 region is CASSLGQGNYGYTF. DNA for the CDR3: TGTGCCAGCAGCTTAGGGCAGGGGAACTATGGCTACACCTTC.

The chain is built from TRBV3-1 (or the pseudogene TRBV3-2) and TRBJ1-1; TRBD1 matches at 7 bases. This CDR3 comprises 13 residues. J was trimmed by 6 bases and V by 8 bases; bases with no gene match: 9. Per germline, CDR1 LGHDT and CDR2 YNNKEL (reference sequence). CDR3 protein: CASGRAGGPEAFF. CDR3 sequence (DNA): TGTGCCAGCGGAAGGGCAGGGGGTCCTGAAGCTTTCTTT.

CDR3 nucleotide sequence: TGTGCCAGCAGCTACACAGTGATGGGAGGCGAGCAGTACTTC. Residues: CASSYTVMGGEQYF. The chain links TRBV3-1 (or the pseudogene TRBV3-2) to TRBJ2-7, with a tentative D call TRBD2 (6 bases). The CDR3 contains 14 residues. Germline V CDR1 and CDR2: LGHDT, YNNKEL (reference sequence). The V gene lost 5 bases and the J gene lost 6 bases, with 17 bases spanning the gap.

J is TRBJ2-1 and V is TRBV3-1 (or the pseudogene TRBV3-2); 13 bases match TRBD2. Germline V gives CDR1 LGHDT, CDR2 YNNKEL (reference sequence). This CDR3 spans 19 amino acids. The V gene end was trimmed by 3 bases and the J gene end by 8 bases; junction bases not matched to a gene: 16. For the CDR3, the DNA is TGTGCCAGCAGCCATACTGGACTAGCGGGAGTGGGGACCCCCGATGAGCAGTTCTTC. Residues: CASSHTGLAGVGTPDEQFF.

The chain carries TRBV4-3 and TRBJ2-7; D call uncertain. Trimming pared 3 bases from V and 3 bases from J, leaving 9 bases between. The length of the CDR3 is 13 residues. CDR1 LGHNA and CDR2 YSLEER come from the germline V gene. The CDR3 DNA reads as TGCGCCAGCAGCCAGGAGCTTTTCTACGAGCAGTACTTC. Protein product: CASSQELFYEQYF.

The chain's CDR3 is CASSVAVGGEETQYF. The CDR3 nucleotides are TGTGCCAGCAGCGTAGCCGTAGGGGGAGAAGAGACCCAGTACTTC. V and J are TRBV9 and TRBJ2-5, with a tentative D call TRBD1 (6 bases). CDR1 is SGDLS, CDR2 YYNGEE, per germline. The ends were cut back, 0 bases at V and 3 bases at J, with 12 bases in the middle. The CDR3 spans 15 residues.

This clone was seen a handful of times. The chain employs TRBV3-1 (or the pseudogene TRBV3-2) and TRBJ2-5; 16 positions match TRBD2. Germline assignment: CDR1 LGHDT and CDR2 YNNKEL (reference sequence). This CDR3 has 17 residues. V lost 3 bases and J lost 6; bases outside the gene matches: 7. The CDR3 loop is CASSQGTSGGAWKTQYF. The CDR3 bases are TGTGCCAGCAGCCAGGGGACTAGCGGGGGGGCGTGGAAGACCCAGTACTTC.

This clone was picked up a small number of times. The rearrangement links TRBV28 to TRBJ1-4; 8 bases match TRBD1. Germline CDR1 is MDHEN and CDR2 is SYDVKM. The V gene end was trimmed by 5 bases and the J gene end by 7 bases; junction bases not matched to a gene: 9. The CDR3 totals 15 residues. Here the CDR3 DNA reads TGTGCCAGCAGTGCCCTTACAGGGGGATCTGAAAAACTGTTTTTT. This codes for CASSALTGGSEKLFF.

The count of this clone is one. This chain joins TRBV27 and TRBJ2-1; a possible D gene is TRBD2 (6 bases). CDR3 length: 15 residues. V dropped 2 bases and J dropped 2 bases, with 10 bases sitting between them. The germline V gene has CDR1 MNHEY and CDR2 SMNVEV (reference sequence). The CDR3 DNA is TGTGCCAGCAGTTTAGTACTAGCTCCCTACAATGAGCAGTTCTTC. This codes for CASSLVLAPYNEQFF.

The V call is TRBV10-3, the J call TRBJ2-7; 11 positions agree with TRBD1. The CDR3 has 13 amino acids. V gave up 10 bases and J gave up 2 bases; unmatched junction bases: 4. Germline V CDR1 and CDR2: ENHRY, SYGVKD. CDR3 DNA: TGTGCCACCGGGACAGGGGGTACCTACGAGCAGTACTTC. It codes for CATGTGGTYEQYF.

With regard to this clone: Distinct nucleotide sequences in the sample also encode this CDR3. The chain has TRBV18 and TRBJ2-7; 8 positions match TRBD1. Losses at the gene ends were 3 bases for V and 2 bases for J; bases not matched to a gene: 3. The length of the CDR3 is 14 residues. Germline V gives CDR1 KGHSH, CDR2 LQKENI. CDR3 loop: CASSPGTGAYEQYF. The CDR3 DNA reads TGTGCCAGCTCACCGGGGACAGGAGCCTACGAGCAGTACTTC. Variable domain in full (rest from reference TRBV18 and TRBJ2-7): NAGVMQNPRHLVRRRGQEARLRCSPMKGHSHVYWYRQLPEEGLKFMVYLQKENIIDESGMPKERFSAEFPKEGPSILRIQQVVRGDSAAYFCASSPGTGAYEQYFGPGTRLTVT.

The chain joins TRBV2 to TRBJ1-5; 7 bases line up with TRBD1. This CDR3 has 13 residues. Trimming cost V 6 bases and J 3 bases; bases outside gene matches: 2. Germline V CDR1 and CDR2: SNHLY, FYNNEI. The chain's CDR3 is CASREGANQPQHF. In nucleotides, the CDR3 is TGTGCCAGCAGGGAGGGGGCCAATCAGCCCCAGCATTTT.

The chain recombines TRBV6-1 with TRBJ1-1; maybe TRBD1 (6 bases). Germline CDR1 MNHNS, CDR2 SASEGT. V shed 0 bases and J shed 0 bases, with 8 bases lying between them. CDR3 size: 15 residues. CDR3 coding DNA: TGTGCCAGCAGTGAAGCGGGGACACTGAACACTGAAGCTTTCTTT. Translation gives CASSEAGTLNTEAFF.

This chain connects TRBV7-2 to TRBJ2-6, with D tentatively TRBD2 (7 bases). CDR3 size: 19 residues. V was trimmed by 2 bases and J by 3 bases, leaving 20 bases between them. CDR1 and CDR2 (germline): SGHTA, FQGNSA. CDR3 sequence (DNA): TGTGCCAGCAGCTTAAGTCTCGCTGCGGGGGCAGGTGGGGCCAACGTCCTGACTTTC. Translating gives CASSLSLAAGAGGANVLTF.

This chain joins TRBV10-3 and TRBJ2-7; 7 bases align to TRBD2. The CDR3 has 16 residues. The trim removed 2 bases at V and 5 bases at J, leaving 12 bases unmatched. CDR1 and CDR2 (germline): ENHRY, SYGVKD. The DNA of the CDR3 is TGTGCCATCAGTGAGGCCCTGGGAGGGAGTATTCACGAGCAGTACTTC. This translates into CAISEALGGSIHEQYF.

This clone occurred a few times. The V call is TRBV19, the J call TRBJ2-2; D is ambiguous. The CDR3 contains 15 residues. Germline lookup yields CDR1 LNHDA and CDR2 SQIVND (reference sequence). The ends were cut back, 1 base at V and 7 bases at J, with 13 bases in the middle. CDR3 sequence: CASSIGAGISGELFF. DNA for the CDR3: TGTGCCAGTAGTATAGGGGCAGGTATCAGCGGGGAGCTGTTTTTT. The full variable domain, with the rest looked up from reference TRBV19 and TRBJ2-2, is DGGITQSPKYLFRKEGQNVTLSCEQNLNHDAMYWYRQDPGQGLRLIYYSQIVNDFQKGDIAEGYSVSREKKESFPLTVTSAQKNPTAFYLCASSIGAGISGELFFGEGSRLTVL.

CDR3 sequence: CASSSEGLAAIYNEQFF. The DNA for the CDR3 is TGTGCCAGCAGCTCGGAGGGACTAGCGGCGATCTACAATGAGCAGTTCTTC. The chain carries TRBV7-2 and TRBJ2-1; 11 nucleotides line up with TRBD2. The CDR3 extends over 17 amino acids. CDR1 and CDR2 from the germline V gene are SGHTA and FQGNSA. V trimming: 4 bases; J trimming: 3 bases; junction bases outside the gene matches: 8. The complete variable domain, with remaining parts taken from reference TRBV7-2 and TRBJ2-1, reads GAGVSQSPSNKVTEKGKDVELRCDPISGHTALYWYRQSLGQGLEFLIYFQGNSAPDKSGLPSDRFSAERTGGSVSTLTIQRTQQEDSAVYLCASSSEGLAAIYNEQFFGPGTRLTVL.

J is TRBJ2-1 and V is TRBV7-3, with 9 bases that match TRBD2. This CDR3 contains 13 residues. CDR1 and CDR2 (germline): SGHTA, FQGTGA. V lost 8 bases and J lost 5; bases outside the gene matches: 4. The CDR3 sequence is CASGLAGHNEQFF. For the CDR3, the DNA is TGTGCCAGCGGTCTAGCGGGACACAATGAGCAGTTCTTC.

The rearrangement uses TRBV10-2 and TRBJ2-5; tentatively, D is TRBD2 (5 bases). CDR3 length equals 14 residues. Germline loops: CDR1 WSHSY, CDR2 SAAADI. Trimming took off 0 bases at V and 7 bases at J, with 12 bases between the two ends. CDR3 protein: CASSESLRRGTQYF. CDR3 bases: TGCGCCAGCAGTGAGTCGCTAAGACGGGGGACCCAGTACTTC.

Concerning this clone itself: Its ends do not fully match the called genes, so a read error is possible. The chain has TRBV29-1 and TRBJ1-2; D is uncertain. The CDR3 consists of 11 residues. The germline CDR1 and CDR2 sequences are SQVTM and ANQGSEA. The CDR3 DNA follows: TGCAGCGTTGCAATGTCGGGAGAGATTGCCTTC. It translates to CSVAMSGEIAF.

Of note for this clone: The junction departs from germline at one end; a sequencing error may be responsible. The rearrangement links TRBV5-4 to TRBJ2-5, with 12 bases that match TRBD2. Germline loops: CDR1 SGHNT, CDR2 YYREEE (reference sequence). There are 16 residues in the CDR3. The CDR3 DNA is TGTGCCAGCAGCCCGTGGACTAGCGGGGACCAGGAGACCCAGTACTTC. Protein product: CASSPWTSGDQETQYF. The full variable domain, its missing parts supplied by reference TRBV5-4 and TRBJ2-5, is ETGVTQSPTHLIKTRGQQVTLRCSSQSGHNTVSWYQQALGQGPQFIFQYYREEENGRGNFPPRFSGLQFPNYSSELNVNALELDDSALYLCASSPWTSGDQETQYFGPGTRLLVL.

This clone was recorded once. The chain employs TRBV7-8 and TRBJ2-5, with D perhaps TRBD1 (5 bases). Trimming took 4 bases from V and 5 from J, leaving 11 bases between them. The CDR3 is made up of 13 amino acids. The germline V gene has CDR1 SGHVS and CDR2 FQNEAQ. The CDR3 reads CASSYDSGETQYF. The CDR3 DNA reads as TGTGCCAGCAGCTACGACAGTGGGGAGACCCAGTACTTC.